This T cell receptor (beta chain) was obtained from a study of T cell responses to AZD1222 COVID-19 vaccine. Study-wide background: Second-dose timings of about 4 or about 12 weeks were pooled. Study-wide results and caveats: Donors were largely white British and mainly female; clonal diversity was possibly underestimated. Epitopes outside B.1.351 and B.1.1.7 mutated regions reportedly drew nearly half of spike TCRs. Across spike, vaccine-associated CD4 TCRs were found, dominant at 160-218 and 743-854.

TCRdb's table, derived via immunoSEQ multiplex PCR, lists solely in-frame clones and lacks some. The table lists approximately 120,000 clones, roughly nine tenths of them singletons. Details on this clone: Its specificity is unknown.

V lost 2 bases and J lost 0; bases outside the gene matches: 21. Germline CDR1 reads KGHSH; CDR2 reads LQKENI. The length of the CDR3 is 22 residues. Sequenced here: peripheral blood, sampled on day 0 of AZD1222 vaccination. The sequence was collected from an adult in good health. J is TRBJ1-4 and V is TRBV18; 7 bases are a match to TRBD1. The CDR3 coding sequence is TGTGCCAGCTCACCAAGTGAGGTATGGGACAGCGAAATATCAGCAACTAATGAAAAACTGTTTTTT. It translates to CASSPSEVWDSEISATNEKLFF.